This TCR beta chain is drawn from a study of blood T cells in healthy people across ages (dated by TCRdb to the mid-2010s). About the study as a whole: In model experiments, template switching captured about one uniquely barcoded TCR beta cDNA molecule for every two T cells. To avoid experimental bias, donors of different ages were randomly spread across the sequencing lanes. Two additional independent replicas of 1 million unique cDNA reads from the same blood draw were analyzed for two donors (one aged 18 to 29 and one aged 80 or older). To track age-related changes in TCR beta repertoire diversity, the study relied on deep sequencing normalized with unique cDNA molecular identifiers. Four age groups were formed from the donors: young (average about 15 years), middle-aged (approximately 40), aged (roughly 56) and long-lived (82). The paper's findings and limits, for the study overall: Since profiling was done on bulk unsorted PBMCs, naive and antigen-experienced compartments could not be conclusively compared. A strong correlation was found between observed TCR beta diversity and the percentage of naive T cells measured by flow cytometry. Compared with the aged group, the long-lived group had more naive CD4+ T cells, fewer expanded clones and increased TCR diversity, a pattern suggesting age selection. Total diversity estimates from one million sequenced T cells were considered lower bounds and underestimates. As age increased, observed TCR beta diversity per million T cells dropped in a roughly linear way, and a significant reduction was already evident by age about 40. Because donor CMV infection status was unknown, age-related changes in expanded clonotypes were potentially confounded.

CDR1 SGDLS and CDR2 YYNGEE were looked up in the germline V gene. The CDR3 runs 13 residues from the cysteine to the phenylalanine. The read is trimmed to its CDR3 DNA, 39 bases read in frame from base 1. Trimming takes 0 bases from V and 7 bases from J, and the germline ends sit 8 bases apart. Libraries were constructed by 5' RACE. The reads were generated on an Illumina HiSeq 2500. A second PCR of 7 to 11 cycles was run with a J-beta primer mix and a sample-barcoded 5' primer. Each TCR beta cDNA molecule received a unique molecular identifier from a template-switch 5' adaptor carrying 12 random nucleotides. Each sample yielded at least 2.5 million CDR3-containing paired-end reads. First-strand cDNA synthesis was performed from all RNA using the Mint cDNA synthesis kit, with priming by a TRBC-specific oligonucleotide. Following uracil-DNA glycosylase treatment, a first 18-cycle PCR with universal primers M1SS and BC2_uni_R was performed on all cDNA. Per the original workflow: For normalization, 1 million high-quality reads, each with a distinct molecular identifier, were randomly selected from each sample. Reads sharing molecular identifiers were discarded rather than binned into consensus sequences. MiTCR, with a Q25 quality threshold and the strictest error-elimination algorithm, was used for CDR3 identification, clonotype clustering and error correction. A nonparametric unseen species model using Euler transformation provided a lower-bound estimate of total TCR beta diversity. Using fastp trimming at Q25 and MiXCR clonotype assembly, TCRdb reanalyzed the public sequencing data and kept in-frame beta chains. Here each entry gathers all rows of one CDR3 protein and keeps the most common genes and DNA. These V and J calls rely on TCRdb rather than the paper's analysis. This sample is represented by some 1.7 million distinct CDR3 sequences; over 25% of them were singletons. Of the sample, 7.7% falls within the top ten clones.

Points on this clonotype: What antigen it recognizes has not been identified. No base-level quality is on record; no much larger clone is a single base apart.

The donors were roughly 38 Caucasian individuals from Russia, aged roughly 6 to 95 years, who were systemically healthy. Approximately 10 milliliters of peripheral blood were collected from each donor into EDTA-treated Vacutainer tubes. PBMCs were isolated by Ficoll-Paque density-gradient centrifugation, with at least 7 million obtained per sample. Total RNA was extracted from PBMCs with Trizol reagent, with at least 5.5 micrograms obtained per sample. Naive CD45RAhigh/CD27high T cell percentages were measured by flow cytometry on a PBMC aliquot from every donor. This sequence uses TRBV9 and TRBJ2-1, with no confidently assigned D gene. This clonotype was sampled from a young woman in good health. The sequenced sample consisted of blood. CDR3 reads: CASSVGQENEQFF. Here is the DNA: TGTGCCAGCAGCGTAGGCCAGGAAAATGAGCAGTTCTTC.